This T cell receptor (beta chain) derives from a study of sequential checkpoint blockade in melanoma. Regarding the study as a whole: Patients with week-13 increases in T-cell fraction and clonality benefited about 30 times more often.

Described treatment: randomized to nivolumab then ipilimumab (arm A) or the reverse (arm B). Patients had received no earlier DNA-damaging chemotherapy. A few counts support this clone. What it binds is unknown. Trimming removed 10 bases from V and 3 bases from J; junction bases left unmatched: 12. The germline V gene encodes CDR1 ENHRY and CDR2 SYGVKD. The CDR3 spans 14 residues. Only in-frame clones appear in the TCRdb table, and some are missing; sequencing was by immunoSEQ multiplex PCR. This table has thousands of clones, about 32% appearing once. This TCR was sampled from a human donor with melanoma. The chain carries TRBV10-3 and TRBJ2-7; 7 positions agree with TRBD2. The source material was tumor tissue (inferred from file names), sampled from a patient given nivolumab and ipilimumab in sequence. CDR3 nucleotide sequence: TGTGCCAGTTGCCTGAGCGGGGTAGGCTACGAGCAGTACTTC. It codes for CASCLSGVGYEQYF.